The clone carrying this T cell receptor (beta chain) was picked up one time. The antigen remains unidentified. The data were taken from a study of OX40 agonist ivuxolimab in advanced cancers. Assay: immunoSEQ multiplex PCR; the TCRdb copy retains only in-frame clones and omits some. The data show about 15,000 clones, 87% seen once. Study findings and constraints: The average count of expanded clones was higher among CD8+ T cells than among CD4+. In a subset of nonresponders, normalized T-cell clonal expansion was also low. At doses 0.1 to 3.0 mg/kg, CD4+ and CD8+ clones expanded.

The CDR3 has 16 residues. Germline V CDR1 and CDR2: SGHRS, YFSETQ. V trimming: 4 bases; J trimming: 0 bases; junction bases outside the gene matches: 4. Autoimmune disease history or systemic immunosuppression excluded patients. The sequencing here drew on CD4+ or CD8+ T cells sorted from blood, taken in a trial of the OX40 agonist ivuxolimab. The rearrangement links TRBV5-1 to TRBJ1-1, with 12 bases matching TRBD1. The receptor's source is an adult with an advanced solid tumor such as melanoma, head and neck, liver or kidney cancer. The CDR3: CASSGDRGLMNTEAFF. CDR3 nucleotides: TGCGCCAGCAGCGGGGACAGGGGGCTTATGAACACTGAAGCTTTCTTT.